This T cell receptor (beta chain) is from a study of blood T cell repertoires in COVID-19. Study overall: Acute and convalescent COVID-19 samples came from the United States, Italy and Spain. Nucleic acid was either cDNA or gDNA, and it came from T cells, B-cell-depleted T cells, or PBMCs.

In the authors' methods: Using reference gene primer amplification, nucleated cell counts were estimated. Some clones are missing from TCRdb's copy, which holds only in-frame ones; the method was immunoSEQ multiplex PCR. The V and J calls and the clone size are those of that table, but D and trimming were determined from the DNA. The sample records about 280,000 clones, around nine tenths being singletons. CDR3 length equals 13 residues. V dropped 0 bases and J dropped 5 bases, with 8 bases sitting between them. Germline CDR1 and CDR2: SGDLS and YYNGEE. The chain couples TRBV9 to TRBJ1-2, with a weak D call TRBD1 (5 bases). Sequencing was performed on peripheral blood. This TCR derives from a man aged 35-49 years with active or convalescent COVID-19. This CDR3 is CASSVGQSYGYTF. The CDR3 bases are TGTGCCAGCAGCGTAGGACAGTCATATGGCTACACCTTC.